This T cell receptor (beta chain) derives from a study of cytomegalovirus exposure and HLA in healthy donors. It was with 60 Vbeta and 13 Jbeta primers that the PCR ran. Assay: immunoSEQ multiplex PCR; the TCRdb copy retains only in-frame clones and omits some. Among around 150,000 clones listed, roughly 77% were seen once. A few counts support this clone. The CDR3 covers 11 residues. Germline loops: CDR1 WSHSY, CDR2 SAAADI. Trimming pared 6 bases from V and 0 bases from J, leaving 3 bases between. The genes are TRBV10-2 and TRBJ2-7, with D uncertain. This TCR derives from a male donor in good health and CMV-seronegative. Sequences were obtained from PBMCs. The CDR3 DNA sequence: TGCGCCAGCAGCGGCTCCTACGAGCAGTACTTC. This gives the protein CASSGSYEQYF.